The clone carrying this T cell receptor beta chain was detected many times. No antigen is known for it. The data were taken from a study of T cell repertoires in cytomegalovirus infection. About the research overall: Use of recently identified HLA-C-restricted and well-studied HLA-B-restricted CMV epitopes was part of the study. It was the public TCR beta signatures that indicated both CMV infection and matching HLA type. Points from the study as a whole: Cumulative public TCR beta family frequency identified carriers of CMV plus the relevant HLA.

CDR1 and CDR2 from the germline V gene are MGHDK and SYGVNS. The CDR3 length is 16 residues. Trimming cost V 4 bases and J 7 bases; bases outside gene matches: 12. TCRdb re-derived calls from the reads in MiXCR, one entry per CDR3 protein. The sample has about 700,000 distinct CDR3 sequences; roughly 30% are singletons. The material was cultured PBMCs, obtained from culture after CMV antigen stimulation. The receptor was derived from a human donor in good health (CMV status not recorded). Some clones in this sample may be carry-over from other donors' samples. This rearrangement joins TRBV25-1 to TRBJ1-4; TRBD1 matches 7 bases. The CDR3 coding sequence is TGTGCCAGCAGTGGCCCCCACCGGGACAGAAGTGAAAAACTGTTTTTT. Protein: CASSGPHRDRSEKLFF.